This is a list of T cell receptor beta chains from one sample in a study of blood T cells in healthy people across ages. Each CDR3 protein is one row after TCRdb ran MiXCR on the 5' RACE reads. The sample lists some 850,000 distinct CDR3 sequences; about a quarter were seen once. The sample also formed part of further work on T cells of mothers and their children.

Material: blood. Receptor source: a boy aged 5-17 years in good health. Both conserved end residues are part of each CDR3. The D gene is left open where the match is weak. Size tells how often a clone was seen (once, few, many) or the class of an expanded clone, and some rows leave it out.

V gene	D gene	J gene	clone size	CDR3 DNA	CDR3 protein
TRBV12-3/TRBV12-4	TRBD2	TRBJ2-5	.	TGTGCCAGCCGTGGACTAGCGGGGGCGCAGGGGACCCAGTACTTC	CASRGLAGAQGTQYF
TRBV12-3/TRBV12-4	TRBD1	TRBJ1-6	few	TGTGCCAGCAGCTCGCCGGGACAGGGGAACTCACCCCTCCACTTT	CASSSPGQGNSPLHF
TRBV7-9	.	TRBJ1-1	.	TGTGCCAGCAGCCCCGTCGGCGGGGGTGAAGCTTTCTTT	CASSPVGGGEAFF
TRBV20-1	.	TRBJ1-1	few	TGCAGTGCTCCTCCTCCGGGTCTCACTGAAGCTTTCTTT	CSAPPPGLTEAFF
TRBV5-1	.	TRBJ2-1	.	TGCGCCAGCAGCTACGAGGGGGGTGAGCAGTTCTTC	CASSYEGGEQFF
TRBV2	.	TRBJ2-7	.	TGTGCCAGCAGAGAGACAGCCTCCTACGAGCAGTACTTC	CASRETASYEQYF
TRBV29-1	TRBD2	TRBJ2-4	.	TGCAGCGTTGAAGATCAGGCGGGGGGTTCCAAAAACATTCAGTACTTC	CSVEDQAGGSKNIQYF
TRBV11-2	.	TRBJ2-3	.	TGTGCCAGCAGCTCCCTAAGGGGGGGGGTCGCAGATACGCAGTATTTT	CASSSLRGGVADTQYF
TRBV7-3	.	TRBJ2-1	few	TGTGCCAGCAGCTTTAATCTGGGCCGCAATGAGCAGTTCTTC	CASSFNLGRNEQFF
TRBV7-9	.	TRBJ1-2	.	TGTGCCAGCAGCTTAGAGGGGATAGAGAATGGCTACACCTTC	CASSLEGIENGYTF
TRBV20-1	.	TRBJ2-3	few	TGCAGTGCTAGAGTCGGGGGTCCCACAGATACGCAGTATTTT	CSARVGGPTDTQYF
TRBV9	.	TRBJ2-6	few	TGTGCCAGCAGCGTGGGCACGGGCAGGCCCTCCGGGGCCAACGTCCTGACTTTC	CASSVGTGRPSGANVLTF
TRBV14	.	TRBJ1-1	.	TGTGCCAGCAGCCAATCGGCAGGGTGGACTGAAGCTTTCTTT	CASSQSAGWTEAFF
TRBV6-5	.	TRBJ2-7	.	TGTGCCAGCAGTTACTCGAGACCGCCATACGAGCAGTACTTC	CASSYSRPPYEQYF
TRBV24-1	.	TRBJ2-3	few	TGTGCCACCAGTGATTCCAGCTACCGAGATACGCAGTATTTT	CATSDSSYRDTQYF
TRBV4-1	TRBD2	TRBJ2-1	.	TGCGCCAGCAGCCCAGGGCGGGGGGGATTCAATGAGCAGTTCTTC	CASSPGRGGFNEQFF
TRBV20-1	.	TRBJ1-1	.	TGCAGTGCTAGTGGGAGGGGGAACACTGAAGCTTTCTTT	CSASGRGNTEAFF
TRBV5-6	.	TRBJ2-5	.	TGTGCCAGCAGCCTAAAACTAGCAGTGGAGTTCTTC	CASSLKLAVEFF
TRBV2	.	TRBJ1-4	.	TGTGCCAGCAGTGAAGAACAGTTTAATGAAAAACTGTTTTTT	CASSEEQFNEKLFF
TRBV4-2	.	TRBJ1-5	.	TGTGCCAGCAGCCCTACGCAACTCCAGCAACCTCCCCAGCATTTT	CASSPTQLQQPPQHF
TRBV5-1	.	TRBJ1-1	few	TGCGCCAGCAGTTACGGCCCGGGACTAAACACTGAAGCTTTCTTT	CASSYGPGLNTEAFF
TRBV6-5	.	TRBJ1-1	.	TGTGCCAGCAGTGACAACTGGGGGACTGAAGCTTTCTTT	CASSDNWGTEAFF
TRBV12-3/TRBV12-4	TRBD1	TRBJ1-4	.	TGTGCCAGCAGTTTACAAGGGGGCTTACGGGAAAAACTGTTTTTT	CASSLQGGLREKLFF
TRBV18	TRBD2	TRBJ2-1	.	TGTGCCAGCTCACCAATGCGGGGGGCCTCCTACAATGAGCAGTTCTTC	CASSPMRGASYNEQFF
TRBV27	TRBD2	TRBJ2-7	.	TGTGCCAGCAGTACCCGGATAGCGGGGATCTACGAGCAGTACTTC	CASSTRIAGIYEQYF
TRBV20-1	TRBD2	TRBJ2-1	few	TGCAGTGCTAGAAAGACTAGCGGGGGTTACAATGAGCAGTTCTTC	CSARKTSGGYNEQFF
TRBV6-1	TRBD1	TRBJ2-2	once	TGTGCCAGTAGTTGGGGACAGACGAACACCGGGGAGCTGTTTTTT	CASSWGQTNTGELFF
TRBV9	TRBD2	TRBJ2-7	few	TGTGCCAGCAGCGCCTCCGGGACTAGCGCTAGGGAGCAGTACTTC	CASSASGTSAREQYF
TRBV11-2	TRBD2	TRBJ2-5	few	TGTGCCAGCAGCCATCCAGCGGGGGGCCAAGAGACCCAGTACTTC	CASSHPAGGQETQYF
TRBV7-9	.	TRBJ2-7	.	TGTGCCAGCAGCTCGGACACATCCTACGAGCAGTACTTC	CASSSDTSYEQYF
TRBV3-1	.	TRBJ2-3	few	TGTGCCGCCGAAGCTGCAGATACGCAGTATTTT	CAAEAADTQYF